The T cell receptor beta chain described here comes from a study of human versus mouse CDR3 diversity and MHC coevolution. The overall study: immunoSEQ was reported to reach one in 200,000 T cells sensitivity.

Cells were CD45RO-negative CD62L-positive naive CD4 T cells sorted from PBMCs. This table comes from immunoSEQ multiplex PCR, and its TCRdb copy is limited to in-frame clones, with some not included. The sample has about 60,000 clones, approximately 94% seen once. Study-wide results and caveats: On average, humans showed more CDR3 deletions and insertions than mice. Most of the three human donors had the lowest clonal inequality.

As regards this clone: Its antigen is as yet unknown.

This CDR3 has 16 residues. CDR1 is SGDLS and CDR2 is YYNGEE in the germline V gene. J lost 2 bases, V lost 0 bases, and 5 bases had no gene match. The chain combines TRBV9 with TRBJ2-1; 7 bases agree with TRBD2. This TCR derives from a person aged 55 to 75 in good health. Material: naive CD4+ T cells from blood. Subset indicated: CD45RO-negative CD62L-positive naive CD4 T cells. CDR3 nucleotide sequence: TGTGCCAGCAGCGTAGCGGCGGGAGAAACCTACAATGAGCAGTTCTTC. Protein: CASSVAAGETYNEQFF.